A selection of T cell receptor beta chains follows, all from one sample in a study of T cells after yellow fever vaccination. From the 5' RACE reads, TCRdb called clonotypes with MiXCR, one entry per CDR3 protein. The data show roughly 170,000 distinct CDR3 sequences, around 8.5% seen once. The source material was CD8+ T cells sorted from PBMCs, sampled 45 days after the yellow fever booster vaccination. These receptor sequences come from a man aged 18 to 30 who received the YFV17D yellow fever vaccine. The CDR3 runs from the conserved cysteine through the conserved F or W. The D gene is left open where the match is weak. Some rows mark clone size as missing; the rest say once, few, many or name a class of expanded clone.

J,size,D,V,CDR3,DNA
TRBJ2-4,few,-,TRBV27,CASSMTTIAKNIQYF,TGTGCCAGCAGTATGACTACCATAGCCAAAAACATTCAGTACTTC
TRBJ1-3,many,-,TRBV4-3,CASSQVGARLNTIYF,TGCGCCAGCAGCCAAGTGGGGGCCCGGTTAAACACCATATATTTT
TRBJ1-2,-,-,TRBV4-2,CASSQDSGVNYGYTF,TGTGCCAGCAGCCAAGATAGTGGGGTTAACTATGGCTACACCTTC
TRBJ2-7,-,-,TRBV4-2,CASSKEGRGAFSYEQYF,TGTGCCAGCAGCAAAGAAGGTCGGGGGGCCTTCTCCTACGAGCAGTACTTC
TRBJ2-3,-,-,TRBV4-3,CASSQGLGTNFLDTQYF,TGCGCCAGCAGCCAAGGACTTGGGACAAACTTTTTGGATACGCAGTATTTT
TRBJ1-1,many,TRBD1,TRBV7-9,CASSSAAGTGLNTEAFF,TGTGCCAGCAGCAGCGCGGCCGGGACAGGCCTGAACACTGAAGCTTTCTTT
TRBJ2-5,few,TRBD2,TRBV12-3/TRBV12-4,CASSSLAGVETQYF,TGTGCCAGCAGTTCATTAGCGGGGGTGGAGACCCAGTACTTC
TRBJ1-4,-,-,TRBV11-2,CASSRVLADNEKLFF,TGTGCCAGCAGCCGGGTATTGGCCGATAATGAAAAACTGTTTTTT
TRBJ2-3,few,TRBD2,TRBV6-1,CASSMRSGATDTQYF,TGTGCCAGCAGCATGCGTAGCGGGGCCACAGATACGCAGTATTTT
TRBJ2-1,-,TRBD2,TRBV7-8,CASSLEASGDNEQFF,TGTGCCAGCAGCTTAGAGGCTAGCGGGGACAATGAGCAGTTCTTC
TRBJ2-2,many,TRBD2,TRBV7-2,CASSLSAGGPGELFF,TGTGCCAGCAGCTTGTCGGCGGGGGGGCCCGGGGAGCTGTTTTTT
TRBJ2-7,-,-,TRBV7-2,CASSLRLGGTYEQYF,TGTGCCAGCAGCTTAAGACTAGGAGGGACATACGAGCAGTACTTC
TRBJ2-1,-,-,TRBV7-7,CASSLGGGDEQFF,TGTGCCAGCAGCTTGGGAGGGGGCGATGAGCAGTTCTTC
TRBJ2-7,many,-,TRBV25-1,CASSQSYEQYF,TGTGCCAGCAGTCAATCCTACGAGCAGTACTTC
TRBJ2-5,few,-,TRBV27,CASSQWGYQETQYF,TGTGCCAGCAGTCAATGGGGGTACCAAGAGACCCAGTACTTC
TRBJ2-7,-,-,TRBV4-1,CASSQGRGTFYEQYF,TGCGCCAGCAGCCAAGGACGAGGAACCTTCTACGAGCAGTACTTC
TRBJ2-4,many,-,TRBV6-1,CASSEPRGRSKNIQYF,TGTGCCAGCAGTGAACCCCGTGGAAGATCCAAAAACATTCAGTACTTC
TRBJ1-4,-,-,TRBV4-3,CASSQEGGRPFF,TGCGCCAGCAGCCAAGAGGGTGGCAGACCCTTTTTT
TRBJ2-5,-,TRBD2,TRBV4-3,CASSQSRGGRIRETQYF,TGCGCCAGCAGCCAAAGCCGGGGGGGCCGAATTCGAGAGACCCAGTACTTC
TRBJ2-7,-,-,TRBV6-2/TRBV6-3,CASGPRRNEQYF,TGTGCCAGCGGCCCAAGGCGGAACGAGCAGTACTTC
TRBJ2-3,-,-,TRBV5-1,CASSPSGYPSTDTQYF,TGCGCCAGCAGCCCAAGTGGGTATCCTAGCACAGATACGCAGTATTTT
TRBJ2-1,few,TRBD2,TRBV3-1,CASSPLGTSLNEQFF,TGTGCCAGCAGCCCTCTCGGGACTAGCTTGAATGAGCAGTTCTTC
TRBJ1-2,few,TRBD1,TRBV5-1,CASSLPGQGASYGYTF,TGCGCCAGCAGCCTCCCGGGACAGGGGGCTTCGTACGGCTACACCTTC
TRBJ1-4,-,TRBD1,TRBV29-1,CSSPTGTGPF,TGCAGCTCACCGACCGGGACAGGGCCCTTT
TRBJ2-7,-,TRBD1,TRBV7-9,CASSFRDRGLEEQYF,TGTGCCAGCAGCTTCCGGGACAGGGGGTTGGAAGAGCAGTACTTC
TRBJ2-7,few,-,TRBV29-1,CSVEDPRRSTYEQYF,TGCAGCGTTGAAGATCCTCGCCGGTCTACCTACGAGCAGTACTTC
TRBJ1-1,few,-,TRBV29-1,CSVGGLGVNTEAFF,TGCAGCGTTGGGGGCCTTGGGGTGAACACTGAAGCTTTCTTT
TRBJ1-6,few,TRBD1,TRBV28,CASSLNGQGYNSPLHF,TGTGCCAGCAGTTTAAACGGACAGGGATATAATTCACCCCTCCACTTT
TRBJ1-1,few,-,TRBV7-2,CATSRGGWTEAFF,TGTGCCACCAGTAGAGGGGGGTGGACTGAAGCTTTCTTT
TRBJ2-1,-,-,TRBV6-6,CASRLDGPDPYNEQFF,TGTGCCAGCAGATTGGATGGCCCGGACCCATACAATGAGCAGTTCTTC
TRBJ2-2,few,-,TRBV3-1,CASSHLVANTGELFF,TGTGCCAGCAGTCACCTGGTTGCGAACACCGGGGAGCTGTTTTTT
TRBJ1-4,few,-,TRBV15,CATSRNGGRGTNEKLFF,TGTGCCACCAGCCGTAATGGTGGGAGGGGGACTAATGAAAAACTGTTTTTT
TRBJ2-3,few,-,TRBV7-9,CASSLGETGWSTDTQYF,TGTGCCAGCAGCTTAGGCGAAACAGGGTGGAGCACAGATACGCAGTATTTT
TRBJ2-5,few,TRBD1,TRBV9,CASSVWTGGVETQYF,TGTGCCAGCAGCGTGTGGACAGGGGGTGTCGAGACCCAGTACTTC
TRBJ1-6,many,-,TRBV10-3,CAISESGVPGSPLHF,TGTGCCATCAGTGAGTCGGGGGTTCCAGGTTCACCCCTCCACTTT
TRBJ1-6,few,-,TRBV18,CARRRPGDSPLHF,TGTGCCAGGCGGAGACCGGGGGATTCACCCCTCCACTTT
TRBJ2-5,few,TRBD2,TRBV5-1,CASRLTSGQETQYF,TGCGCCAGCAGGTTGACTAGCGGCCAAGAGACCCAGTACTTC
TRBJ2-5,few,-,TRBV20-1,CSASLETQYF,TGCAGTGCTAGTTTAGAGACCCAGTACTTC
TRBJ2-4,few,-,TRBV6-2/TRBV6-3,CASTQGWDIQYF,TGTGCCAGCACTCAAGGGTGGGACATTCAGTACTTC
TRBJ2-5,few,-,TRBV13,CASSENLLETQYF,TGTGCCAGCAGCGAGAACCTTTTGGAGACCCAGTACTTC
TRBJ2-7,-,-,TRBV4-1,CASSQVGEWYEQYF,TGCGCCAGCAGCCAAGTCGGCGAGTGGTACGAGCAGTACTTC
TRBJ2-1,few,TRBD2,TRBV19,CASSTRGVPYNEQFF,TGTGCCAGTAGTACCCGGGGGGTCCCATACAATGAGCAGTTCTTC
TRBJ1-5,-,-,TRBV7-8,CASSLGGPHQPQHF,TGTGCCAGCAGCTTAGGGGGACCCCATCAGCCCCAGCATTTT
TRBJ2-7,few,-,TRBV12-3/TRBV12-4,CASSFGLSYEQYF,TGTGCCAGCAGTTTCGGGCTGAGCTACGAGCAGTACTTC
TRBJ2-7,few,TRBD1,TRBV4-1,CASSRQGSSSYEQYF,TGCGCCAGCAGCCGACAGGGGTCGAGCTCCTACGAGCAGTACTTC